This TCR beta chain was obtained from a study of early T cells in non-severe SARS-CoV-2 infection (dated by TCRdb to the early 2020s). For the study in its entirety: Bulk RNA from unsorted whole blood was used for TCR sequencing, so alpha and beta chains could not be paired. Here is what the overall study found, with its caveats: VDJdb matching was skewed toward anti-spike CD8 responses and likely underestimated virus-specific expansions, missing private and CD4 specificities.

This was a case-control study nested in a cohort of healthcare workers in London, UK, who had nasopharyngeal swab PCR tests and blood samples taken every week. Healthcare workers were recruited during the week of the UK lockdown, between 23 and 31 March 2020, and followed weekly for up to 16 weeks. On this clonotype: Its antigen is currently not known. No base quality information exists; no much larger clone differs at one position.

Libraries were constructed by 5' RACE. The instrument was a NextSeq 500. To correct for sequencing error and PCR bias, the TCR library protocol tagged individual cDNA molecules with unique molecular identifiers. TCR alpha and beta chains were both sequenced, and the abundances of alpha and beta sequences in each sample were closely correlated with each other. On the study's bioinformatics: Decombinator V4 was used to annotate TCR sequences for V gene, J gene and CDR3. Expanded TCRs were defined as changing significantly between any two time points under a Poisson model with p below 0.0001. TCR abundances were normalised to the total number of TCRs sequenced per sample and were expressed as counts per million. VDJdb, accessed on 1 November 2021, was searched for TCRs annotated for CMV, EBV and SARS-CoV-2, and TCRs annotated for more than one antigen were excluded. The public reads were reanalyzed by TCRdb: fastp trimming at Q25, MiXCR alignment, in-frame beta chains only. Each entry merges the rows of one CDR3 protein and shows their most common DNA and genes. The V and J calls and clone size are TCRdb's, not the authors'. Recorded for this sample are some 34,000 distinct CDR3 sequences; 4.7% of them occurred a single time. Of the sample, around 8% falls within the top ten clones.

The source is an adult who was a healthcare worker with PCR-confirmed SARS-CoV-2 infection or an uninfected control (not recorded which). Specimen: whole blood.

CDR3 region: CASSLESYGYTF. The sequenced DNA is TGCGCCAGCAGCTTGGAAAGCTATGGCTACACCTTC. The chain couples TRBV5-1 to TRBJ1-2, with the D gene uncertain. Including cysteine and phenylalanine, the CDR3 has 12 amino acids. Only the CDR3 portion is preserved as DNA: 36 bases, with reading frame beginning at the first base. The germline ends are 4 bases apart after V is trimmed by 0 bases and J by 4 bases. CDR1 SGHRS and CDR2 YFSETQ were looked up in the germline V gene.